Given below is one T cell receptor (beta chain) in context. This specimen belongs to a study of blood T cell repertoires in COVID-19. Whole-study context: From the United States, Italy and Spain came samples of acute and convalescent COVID-19. PBMCs, B-cell-depleted T cells, or T cells provided the cDNA or gDNA that made up the material.

The germline V gene has CDR1 LGHDT and CDR2 YNNKEL (reference sequence). V lost 0 bases to trimming and J lost 7 bases, with 20 bases between them. This CDR3 contains 17 residues. Libraries were prepared by immunoSEQ multiplex PCR; TCRdb keeps only in-frame clonotypes and omits some of them. The table includes more than 85,000 clones, roughly 84% detected once. The sequenced sample was peripheral blood. V gene TRBV3-1 (or the pseudogene TRBV3-2) combines with J gene TRBJ2-3; a weak D match, TRBD1 (5 bases). This TCR came from a human donor in a cohort sampled during active COVID-19. CDR3 DNA: TGTGCCAGCAGCCAAGACCCGTTGGCGGACACCCGCTATACGCAGTATTTT. Translation: CASSQDPLADTRYTQYF.